Listed here are 13 T cell receptor beta chains from one sample, sequenced in a study of cytomegalovirus exposure and HLA in healthy donors. The PCR made use of 60 Vbeta and 13 Jbeta primers. Sequencing was performed with immunoSEQ multiplex PCR; in TCRdb, only in-frame clones are kept and a portion is missing. This table holds around 100,000 clones, almost 80% found once. The specimen was PBMCs. These receptors were taken from a man in his forties or fifties in good health and CMV-seropositive.

The chain links TRBV28 to TRBJ1-2; D unresolved. CDR1 is MDHEN, CDR2 SYDVKM, per germline. The V and J ends lost 4 bases and 0 bases respectively, with 3 bases between them. The CDR3 is 12 amino acids. As DNA, the CDR3 is TGTGCCAGCAGTTCATCTAACTATGGCTACACCTTC. Translated: CASSSSNYGYTF.

V and J are TRBV28 and TRBJ1-2; a possible D gene is TRBD1 (5 bases). CDR3 length equals 13 residues. Germline-derived CDR1 and CDR2 are MDHEN and SYDVKM. The V and J ends lost 6 bases and 7 bases respectively, with 15 bases between them. As DNA, the CDR3 is TGTGCCAGCAGGCTGGGGACTCGGGGTGGCTACACCTTC. It codes for CASRLGTRGGYTF.

V and J are TRBV7-6 and TRBJ2-3; TRBD1 is a possible D gene (6 bases). The germline CDR1 and CDR2 sequences are SGHVS and FNYEAQ. Trimming took 1 base from V and 1 from J, leaving 9 bases between them. This CDR3 comprises 15 residues. As DNA, the CDR3 is TGTGCCAGCAGCTTAGTCTCAGGGGGCACAGATACGCAGTATTTT. Translating it yields CASSLVSGGTDTQYF.

The gene calls are TRBV5-4 and TRBJ2-1; 11 bases map to TRBD1. Germline V lookup: CDR1 SGHNT, CDR2 YYREEE (reference sequence). V was pared by 5 bases and J by 8 bases, with 6 bases of the junction left unmatched. The CDR3 is made up of 14 amino acids. The CDR3 region has the DNA TGTGCCAGCAGTTGGGGACAGGGGGGATATGAGCAGTTCTTC. As protein: CASSWGQGGYEQFF.

The rearrangement joins TRBV5-6 to TRBJ2-2, with D possibly being TRBD2 (5 bases). The CDR3 length is 14 residues. V dropped 0 bases and J dropped 7 bases, with 10 bases sitting between them. The germline CDR1 and CDR2 sequences are SGHDT and YYEEEE. CDR3 loop: CASSLAPGSGELFF. CDR3 in DNA: TGTGCCAGCAGCTTGGCCCCGGGGAGCGGGGAGCTGTTTTTT.

This clone was counted once. This chain joins TRBV28 and TRBJ2-3, with 9 positions matching TRBD1. Trimming took 4 bases from V and 4 from J; bases not matched to a gene: 3. This CDR3 region has 14 residues. Germline lookup yields CDR1 MDHEN and CDR2 SYDVKM. CDR3 sequence: CASSSQGAPDTQYF. In DNA form, the CDR3 reads TGTGCCAGCAGTTCACAGGGGGCCCCAGATACGCAGTATTTT. The whole variable domain, filled in from reference TRBV28 and TRBJ2-3, reads DVKVTQSSRYLVKRTGEKVFLECVQDMDHENMFWYRQDPGLGLRLIYFSYDVKMKEKGDIPEGYSVSREKKERFSLILESASTNQTSMYLCASSSQGAPDTQYFGPGTRLTVL.

The chain carries TRBV6-1 and TRBJ2-7; TRBD1 agrees at 7 bases. Trimming removed 11 bases from V and 3 bases from J; junction bases left unmatched: 7. The CDR3 consists of 12 residues. Germline-derived CDR1 and CDR2 are MNHNS and SASEGT. The CDR3: CAGGRDSYEQYF. In DNA, the CDR3 is TGTGCCGGGGGCCGGGACAGCTACGAGCAGTACTTC.

J is TRBJ2-2 and V is TRBV11-1; D remains unclear. With 4 bases removed from V and 6 bases from J, the gap between germline ends came to 12 bases. The germline gives CDR1 SGHAT, CDR2 FQDESV (reference sequence). CDR3 length: 14 amino acids. The CDR3 reads CASSSSLGAGELFF. CDR3 in DNA: TGTGCCAGCAGCTCGAGCCTAGGTGCCGGGGAGCTGTTTTTT.

In regard to this clone: Compared with germline, one end of the junction differs, possibly owing to a read error. This rearrangement joins TRBV7-9 to TRBJ2-7; no clear D. This CDR3 has 13 amino acids. Germline V CDR1 and CDR2: SEHNR, FQNEAQ (reference sequence). The CDR3 nucleotides read TGTTCCAGCAGCCGACGGAGCTCCTACGAGCAGTACTTC. It specifies CSSSRRSSYEQYF.

This clone was detected a few times. The J gene is TRBJ1-1, the V gene TRBV15; D is unclear. The CDR3 runs to 15 residues. CDR1 LNHNV and CDR2 YYDKDF come from the germline V gene (reference sequence). V was clipped by 0 bases and J by 7 bases, with 15 bases between them. In nucleotides, the CDR3 is TGTGCCACCAGCAGAGACTTGAGATTTCGGAGTGAAGCTTTCTTT. As protein: CATSRDLRFRSEAFF.

This clone was seen only once. The genes are TRBV11-2 and TRBJ2-5; TRBD2 might be the D (6 bases). V lost 0 bases, J lost 7 bases, and 15 bases lay in between. Germline assignment: CDR1 SGHAT and CDR2 FQNNGV. The CDR3 is made up of 15 amino acids. CDR3 sequence: CASSLDRTPGGTQYF. The CDR3 nucleotides read TGTGCCAGCAGCTTAGATCGGACCCCCGGGGGGACCCAGTACTTC. Based on the CDR3 plus reference TRBV11-2 and TRBJ2-5, the full variable domain is EAGVAQSPRYKIIEKRQSVAFWCNPISGHATLYWYQQILGQGPKLLIQFQNNGVVDDSQLPKDRFSAERLKGVDSTLKIQPAKLEDSAVYLCASSLDRTPGGTQYFGPGTRLLVL.

J is TRBJ1-1 and V is TRBV27, with 9 bases that match TRBD1. Trimming took 5 bases from V and 6 from J; bases not matched to a gene: 10. CDR3 size: 15 residues. Per the germline V gene, CDR1 is MNHEY and CDR2 is SMNVEV (reference sequence). CDR3 residues: CASSAGTGKNSEAFF. CDR3 coding DNA: TGTGCCAGCAGTGCCGGGACAGGGAAGAATTCTGAAGCTTTCTTT.

This rearrangement joins TRBV19 to TRBJ2-3; 8 nucleotides agree with TRBD1. The CDR3 length is 16 residues. V shed 5 bases, J shed 6 bases, and the junction held 13 bases outside the gene matches. CDR1 LNHDA and CDR2 SQIVND come from the germline V gene (reference sequence). CDR3 in DNA: TGTGCCAGTAGTGCGGGACAGGCGCTCGGGATGGATACGCAGTATTTT. Protein product: CASSAGQALGMDTQYF.